This T cell receptor (beta chain) was sequenced in a study of regulatory and conventional T cells in RAG deficiency (dated by TCRdb to about 2017). Notes on the research overall: High-throughput TCR beta sequencing was used to compare the repertoire diversity and composition of Treg, conventional CD4+ and CD8+ T cells between RAG-deficient patients and healthy controls. Paper-wide results and their limitations: Shorter CDR3 lengths were found in all patient T-cell subsets, and >75% Treg-Tconv repertoire overlap at nucleotide and amino acid level was observed in Omenn syndrome patients. For some subjects, some analyses of T-cell subsets were not performed. Sorted CD25-high CD127-low cells from Omenn syndrome patients may represent peripherally activated cells rather than bona fide Treg cells. Compared with controls, Omenn syndrome and CID/AS patients had 95 to 100-fold fewer unique TCR beta sequences in Treg cells, but only around 10-fold fewer in the other subsets. Markedly lower Shannon entropy and higher Simpson indices were observed in RAG-deficient patients than in control T-cell subpopulations.

As to this clone: This receptor's antigen is unknown. No quality values exist for individual bases; no much larger clone is one base distant.

Trimming accounts for 0 bases at V and 0 bases at J, while the number of junction bases matched to no gene is 7. Via the germline V gene, CDR1 is SGHVS and CDR2 FNYEAQ. The CDR3 starts with the cysteine, ends with the phenylalanine, and has 18 residues. Only the CDR3 DNA is retained, 54 bases long and in frame from the first base. Library method: the immunoSEQ multiplex PCR assay. Rearranged TCR beta chain products were amplified from genomic DNA of sorted T-cell subsets and sequenced. Per the original workflow: Repertoire diversity of productive TCR beta rearrangements was quantified using Shannon entropy and Simpson indices. Clonal expansion was assessed by the summed frequency of the 100 most abundant productive TCR beta clonotypes among total reads. The TRB repertoires were scored with a self-reactivity index that is based on amino acid usage at CDR3beta positions 6 and 7. Two-way ANOVA was used for repertoire analyses, and Student t or Mann-Whitney tests were used for flow cytometric analyses. The immuneACCESS repertoire file appears here via TCRdb, limited to in-frame rearrangements. These files lack a portion of the clones; in checked studies, under half of the deficit traces to unresolved V genes, and the cause of the others is not known. D and trimming were read from the DNA, whereas the V and J calls and clone size are those reported in that table. The sample includes 34,000 or so clones, with about 80% observed a single time. The ten largest clones take up 3% to 3.5% of the sample.

Conventional CD4+ T cells were purified from blood as CD25-low CD127-high cells before genomic DNA extraction. Eight or nine healthy control donors served as the comparison group for repertoire analyses. These same data were also listed under a study on regulatory T cells. As that second paper reports: For the multiplex PCR, 52 forward TRBV primers and 13 reverse TRBJ primers were used, and amplification bias was corrected with both assay-based and computational methods. Restricted unique TRB V-J pairs and skewed V and J gene usage were observed in patient repertoires, most markedly in regulatory T cells. The study compared T-cell receptor beta repertoires of sorted regulatory, conventional CD4+ and CD8+ T cells between CD3G-deficient patients and healthy controls. Ficoll density separation was used to isolate peripheral blood mononuclear cells. Rearranged TRB loci were amplified from genomic DNA by multiplex PCR within the immunoSEQ assay. Sequencing of the TRB amplicons was done on an Illumina HiSeq platform. Raw sequences were error-filtered and aligned to reference gene sequences by custom algorithms, then analyzed with the immunoSEQ online tools. The frequencies of productive and nonproductive TRB rearrangements were evaluated among unique sequences as well as among total sequences. Group comparisons used t tests, Mann-Whitney tests or two-way ANOVA run in Prism software.

The rearrangement joined TRBV7-6 to TRBJ2-1, with 8 bases aligning to TRBD2. The clonotype was recovered from a human donor in good health. The sample consisted of CD4+ effector T cells sorted from blood. The nucleotide sequence is given as TGTGCCAGCAGCTTAGCTCTGCGGGGGGCAAGCTCCTACAATGAGCAGTTCTTC. This yields the protein CASSLALRGASSYNEQFF.